The 2 T cell receptor beta chains given below trace back to one sample, sequenced in a study of STAT5B mutations in CD4+ large granular lymphocyte leukemia. Here immunoSEQ multiplex PCR was the method, and the copy in TCRdb shows in-frame clones only, minus some. The sample contains fewer than 50,000 clones, about 86% of which appear only once. Sample: CD4+ T cells from blood buffy coats. The receptor set was obtained from a human donor in good health.

The chain uses TRBV5-6 and TRBJ1-4; D gene unclear. Trimming shortened V by 0 bases and J by 8 bases, and 14 bases separated the two germline ends. CDR1 is SGHDT, CDR2 YYEEEE, per germline. The CDR3 runs 15 residues. For the CDR3, the DNA is TGTGCCAGCAGCTTGGGACCCGCCGACTACGAAAAACTGTTTTTT. Translation gives CASSLGPADYEKLFF. Full variable domain (outside the CDR3, taken from reference TRBV5-6 and TRBJ1-4): DAGVTQSPTHLIKTRGQQVTLRCSPKSGHDTVSWYQQALGQGPQFIFQYYEEEERQRGNFPDRFSGHQFPNYSSELNVNALLLGDSALYLCASSLGPADYEKLFFGSGTQLSVL.

This chain connects TRBV2 to TRBJ2-1, with 14 bases that match TRBD2. CDR3 length: 14 residues. The junction had 5 bases not matched to a gene; V was cut back by 8 bases and J by 8 bases. Germline assignment: CDR1 SNHLY and CDR2 FYNNEI. CDR3 in DNA: TGTGCCAGCGGAAGACTAGCGGGAGGGCATGAGCAGTTCTTC. Encoded protein: CASGRLAGGHEQFF.